This T cell receptor beta chain was sequenced during a study of T-cell memory formation after mild COVID-19 (dated by TCRdb to the early 2020s). At the level of the whole study: TCR sequence clusters from the two donors were found to be largely donor specific. In two donors, T-cell clones that expanded and contracted after mild COVID-19 were followed by sequencing TCRalpha and TCRbeta repertoires longitudinally. The cohort was made up of two young adult volunteers, one female and one male, who were previously healthy. The investigation overall reported the following: From day 15 to 85, contracting clones showed balanced CD4/CD8 phenotypes, whereas a second wave of clones that expanded from day 15 to 37 leaned towards CD4+. Some responding clones were detected in pre-infection memory, which suggested that pre-existing cross-reactive memory T cells had joined the SARS-CoV-2 response. The study covered only a couple of mild cases, and larger cohorts including severe cases with pre-infection samples were considered necessary. The second-wave clones that peaked on day 37 were not confirmed to be SARS-CoV-2 specific. Contracting CD4+ clones were located mainly in the CM and EM memory subsets, whereas CD8+ clones were found to be enriched in EMRA.

The reads were generated on an Illumina NovaSeq 6000. cDNA libraries for TCRalpha and TCRbeta were prepared by 5'RACE using constant-segment primers, with sample barcodes and unique molecular identifiers added. Trizol reagent was used to extract RNA from every sample. Libraries were amplified in two PCR steps, with a second sample barcode and Illumina TruSeq adapters added in the second step. Sequencing of the libraries was done on an Illumina NovaSeq, producing 2 x 150 bp paired-end reads. Concerning the study's data processing: The reads were demultiplexed and collapsed into UMI-guided consensus sequences using migec v1.2.7. Using mixcr v2.1.11, UMI consensuses were aligned to TRA and TRB V and J templates and then assembled into clonotypes. Expanded or contracted clonotypes were those called significant by both edgeR and NoisET, with noise models trained on biological replicates. For edgeR calls, the cutoffs were a false discovery rate-adjusted p below 0.01 and a log2 fold-change threshold of 1. As an exploratory analysis of dynamics, max-normalized trajectories of the 1000 most abundant clonotypes were examined by PCA with hierarchical clustering. Separately sequenced CD4+ and CD8+ repertoires were used to assign the CD4 or CD8 phenotype of responding clones. TCRdb reanalyzed the raw reads on its own, using fastp at Q25 for trimming and MiXCR for clone calling, and kept in-frame beta chains. Identical CDR3 protein sequences are pooled into one entry, listed with their most common genes and DNA. None of the V and J calls come from the authors' own analysis; TCRdb made them. This sample comprises about 360,000 distinct CDR3 sequences, 13% of them detected only once. The ten largest clonotypes hold about a fifth of the sample.

Ficoll-Paque density gradient centrifugation was used to isolate PBMCs. A word on this clonotype: It lacks a known antigen. Base qualities were left out, and no much larger clone turns up one base away.

Inclusive of the bounding cysteine and phenylalanine, the CDR3 is 13 residues long. The retained sequence is limited to the CDR3, 39 bases, with the frame set at the first base. Trimming at the junction amounts to 6 bases on V and 8 bases on J, and the germline ends lie 16 bases apart. The sequenced sample was PBMCs or a T cell subset sorted from them (not recorded which). The sequence joins TRBV12-3 or TRBV12-4 to TRBJ1-2; the D gene is perhaps TRBD1, on 5 matching bases. This sequence originates from a man aged 18-30 years who had mild COVID-19 (a few samples of this study predate the infection). The sample titles of this study are shuffled in the database, so cell type and time point are left out; the donor was told from shared clones. The CDR3 amino acid sequence is: CASRNQGLQGYTF. The DNA is TGTGCCAGCAGAAACCAGGGTTTGCAAGGCTACACCTTC.